What follows describes a single T cell receptor beta chain. Its antigen remains unknown. The data were taken from a study of cytomegalovirus exposure and HLA in healthy donors. Study results and limitations: Specificity for CMV antigens was confirmed in vitro for a few of the CMV-associated chains.

The protocol was immunoSEQ multiplex PCR, while the TCRdb copy is restricted to in-frame clones and leaves out a portion. The sample holds 150,000 to 200,000 clones, around four fifths seen once. The V end was cut by 6 bases, the J end by 2 bases, with 14 bases between. This CDR3 spans 13 amino acids. Germline values: CDR1 SQVTM, CDR2 ANQGSEA. The source of this sequence is a man aged 25 to 45 in good health and CMV-seropositive. Sequencing was done on a sample of PBMCs. V and J are TRBV29-1 and TRBJ2-7, with TRBD2 as a possible D gene (6 bases). The CDR3 DNA sequence: TGCAGCGTGGGCTCGGGAGACCCCTACGAGCAGTACTTC. This translates into CSVGSGDPYEQYF.